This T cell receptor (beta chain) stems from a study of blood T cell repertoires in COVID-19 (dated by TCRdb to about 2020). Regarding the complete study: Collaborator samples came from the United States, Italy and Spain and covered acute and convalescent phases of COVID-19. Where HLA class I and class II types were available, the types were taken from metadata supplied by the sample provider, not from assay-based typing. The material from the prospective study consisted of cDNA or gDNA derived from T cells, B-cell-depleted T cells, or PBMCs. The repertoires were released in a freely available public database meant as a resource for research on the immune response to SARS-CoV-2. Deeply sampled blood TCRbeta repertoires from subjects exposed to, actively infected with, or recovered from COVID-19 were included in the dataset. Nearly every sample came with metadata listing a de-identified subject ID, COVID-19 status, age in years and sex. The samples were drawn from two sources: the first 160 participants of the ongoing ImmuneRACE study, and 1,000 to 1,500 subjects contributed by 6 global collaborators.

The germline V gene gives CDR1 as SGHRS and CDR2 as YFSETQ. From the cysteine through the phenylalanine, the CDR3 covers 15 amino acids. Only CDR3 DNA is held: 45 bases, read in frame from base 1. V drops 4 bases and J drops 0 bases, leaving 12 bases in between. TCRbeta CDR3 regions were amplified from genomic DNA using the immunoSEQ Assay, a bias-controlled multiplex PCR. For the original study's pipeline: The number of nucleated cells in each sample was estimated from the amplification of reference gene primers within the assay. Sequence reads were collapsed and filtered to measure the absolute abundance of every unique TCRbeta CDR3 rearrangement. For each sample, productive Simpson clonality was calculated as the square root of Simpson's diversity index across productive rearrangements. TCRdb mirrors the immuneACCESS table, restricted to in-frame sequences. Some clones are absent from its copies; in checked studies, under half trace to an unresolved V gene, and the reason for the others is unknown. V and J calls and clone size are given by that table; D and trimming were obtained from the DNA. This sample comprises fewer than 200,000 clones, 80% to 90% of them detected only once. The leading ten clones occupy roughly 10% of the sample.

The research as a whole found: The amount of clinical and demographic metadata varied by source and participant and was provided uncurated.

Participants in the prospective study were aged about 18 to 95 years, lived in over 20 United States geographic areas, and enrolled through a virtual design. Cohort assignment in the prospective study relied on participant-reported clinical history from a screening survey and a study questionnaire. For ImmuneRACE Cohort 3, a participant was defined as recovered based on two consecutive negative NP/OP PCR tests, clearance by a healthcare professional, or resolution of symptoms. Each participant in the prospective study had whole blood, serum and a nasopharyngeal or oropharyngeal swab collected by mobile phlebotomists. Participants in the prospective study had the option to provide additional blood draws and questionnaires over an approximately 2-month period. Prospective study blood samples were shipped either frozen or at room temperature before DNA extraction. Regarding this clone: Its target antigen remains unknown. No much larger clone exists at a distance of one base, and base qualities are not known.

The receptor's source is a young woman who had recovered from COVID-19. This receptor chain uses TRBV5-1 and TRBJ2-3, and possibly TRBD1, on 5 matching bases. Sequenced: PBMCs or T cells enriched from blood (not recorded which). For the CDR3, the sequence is CASSQDTPSTDTQYF. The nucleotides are TGCGCCAGCAGCCAGGACACCCCGAGCACAGATACGCAGTATTTT.